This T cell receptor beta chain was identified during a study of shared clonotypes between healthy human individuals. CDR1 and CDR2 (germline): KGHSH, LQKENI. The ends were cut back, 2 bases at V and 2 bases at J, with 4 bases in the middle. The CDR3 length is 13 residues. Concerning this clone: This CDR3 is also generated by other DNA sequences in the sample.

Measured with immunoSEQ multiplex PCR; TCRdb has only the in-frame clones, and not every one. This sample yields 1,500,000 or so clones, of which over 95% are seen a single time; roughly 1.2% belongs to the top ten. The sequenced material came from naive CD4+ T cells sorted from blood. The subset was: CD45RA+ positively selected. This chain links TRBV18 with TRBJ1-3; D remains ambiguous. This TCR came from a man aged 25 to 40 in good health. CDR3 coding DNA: TGTGCCAGCTCACCAAAAGCTGGAAACACCATATATTTT. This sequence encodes CASSPKAGNTIYF.